This passage covers 8 T cell receptor beta chains from one sample sequenced in a study of response to subunit inactivated influenza vaccine. MiXCR, run by TCRdb on the RT-PCR reads, gives a single entry per CDR3 protein. This table holds about 580,000 distinct CDR3 sequences, around 15% found once. The input for sequencing was PBMCs from blood, taken 12 days after vaccination. The receptors come from a middle-aged man who received an inactivated influenza vaccine.

This clonotype has ten or more counts. This chain uses TRBV5-1 with TRBJ2-3, with a possible D match to TRBD2 (6 bases). Germline assignment: CDR1 SGHRS and CDR2 YFSETQ. The CDR3 has 16 residues. The V and J ends lost 4 bases and 3 bases respectively, with 18 bases between them. CDR3 in amino acids: CASSGGSGSGTDTQYF. In DNA, the CDR3 is TGCGCCAGCAGCGGGGGGTCGGGGTCTGGTACAGATACGCAGTATTTT.

This clonotype showed up many times. The chain joins TRBV6-2 or TRBV6-3 to TRBJ2-1; possibly TRBD2 for D (6 bases). Germline lookup yields CDR1 MNHEY and CDR2 SVGEGT. V was shortened by 8 bases and J by 5 bases, with 7 bases between the two germline ends. This CDR3 comprises 11 residues. The CDR3 is CASGGNNEQFF. In DNA form, the CDR3 reads TGTGCCAGCGGGGGGAACAATGAGCAGTTCTTC.

V gene TRBV27 combines with J gene TRBJ2-7; possibly TRBD1 for D (6 bases). Per the germline V gene, CDR1 is MNHEY and CDR2 is SMNVEV (reference sequence). V shed 3 bases and J shed 5 bases, with 11 bases lying between them. The CDR3 is 13 amino acids. DNA of the CDR3: TGTGCCAGCAGTTTCGTGGGACACGACGAGCAGTACTTC. Residues: CASSFVGHDEQYF.

V and J are TRBV20-1 and TRBJ2-1; the match to TRBD2 covers 12 bases. From germline, CDR1 is DFQATT and CDR2 SNEGSKA (reference sequence). The CDR3 extends over 15 amino acids. The junction had 4 bases not matched to a gene; V was cut back by 3 bases and J by 4 bases. CDR3 amino acids: CSASQTSGRYNEQFF. In nucleotides, the CDR3 is TGCAGTGCTAGCCAAACTAGCGGGAGGTACAATGAGCAGTTCTTC.

This clonotype showed up many times. The chain has TRBV3-1 and TRBJ2-7; perhaps TRBD1 as D (6 bases). This CDR3 is built from 15 residues. Germline lookup yields CDR1 LGHDT and CDR2 YNNKEL (reference sequence). The germline V and J ends were trimmed by 7 bases and 2 bases, with 18 bases remaining between them. CDR3 amino acids: CASTPSYRATYEQYF. The CDR3 coding sequence is TGTGCCAGCACGCCTTCATACAGGGCCACCTACGAGCAGTACTTC.

The V gene is TRBV28, the J gene TRBJ2-1; D may match TRBD1 or TRBD2 (5 bases each). The germline V gene encodes CDR1 MDHEN and CDR2 SYDVKM. Trimming removed 8 bases from V and 4 bases from J, with 15 bases in between. This CDR3 comprises 14 residues. The CDR3, as DNA: TGTGCCAGCCGGGACGCGAGCTTATACAATGAGCAGTTCTTC. Its translation is CASRDASLYNEQFF. Drawing the rest from reference TRBV28 and TRBJ2-1, the complete variable domain is DVKVTQSSRYLVKRTGEKVFLECVQDMDHENMFWYRQDPGLGLRLIYFSYDVKMKEKGDIPEGYSVSREKKERFSLILESASTNQTSMYLCASRDASLYNEQFFGPGTRLTVL.

The chain carries TRBV5-1 and TRBJ2-1, with D perhaps TRBD1 (5 bases). The V end lost 4 bases, the J end lost 2 bases, and 13 bases lay between the germline ends. This CDR3 spans 15 amino acids. The germline V gene encodes CDR1 SGHRS and CDR2 YFSETQ. The CDR3 region has the DNA TGCGCCAGCAGCACCGACAGTGGGGCCTACAATGAGCAGTTCTTC. Protein sequence: CASSTDSGAYNEQFF. The complete variable domain, with remaining parts taken from reference TRBV5-1 and TRBJ2-1, reads KAGVTQTPRYLIKTRGQQVTLSCSPISGHRSVSWYQQTPGQGLQFLFEYFSETQRNKGNFPGRFSGRQFSNSRSEMNVSTLELGDSALYLCASSTDSGAYNEQFFGPGTRLTVL.

This clonotype was counted a few times. The V call is TRBV20-1, the J call TRBJ2-3; D uncertain. Germline CDR1 is DFQATT and CDR2 is SNEGSKA (reference sequence). The CDR3 runs 11 residues. Trimming removed 3 bases at V and 13 bases at J, with 14 bases between. CDR3 sequence: CSASVPRRKYF. In DNA form, the CDR3 reads TGCAGTGCTAGTGTCCCCCGGAGAAAGTATTTT.